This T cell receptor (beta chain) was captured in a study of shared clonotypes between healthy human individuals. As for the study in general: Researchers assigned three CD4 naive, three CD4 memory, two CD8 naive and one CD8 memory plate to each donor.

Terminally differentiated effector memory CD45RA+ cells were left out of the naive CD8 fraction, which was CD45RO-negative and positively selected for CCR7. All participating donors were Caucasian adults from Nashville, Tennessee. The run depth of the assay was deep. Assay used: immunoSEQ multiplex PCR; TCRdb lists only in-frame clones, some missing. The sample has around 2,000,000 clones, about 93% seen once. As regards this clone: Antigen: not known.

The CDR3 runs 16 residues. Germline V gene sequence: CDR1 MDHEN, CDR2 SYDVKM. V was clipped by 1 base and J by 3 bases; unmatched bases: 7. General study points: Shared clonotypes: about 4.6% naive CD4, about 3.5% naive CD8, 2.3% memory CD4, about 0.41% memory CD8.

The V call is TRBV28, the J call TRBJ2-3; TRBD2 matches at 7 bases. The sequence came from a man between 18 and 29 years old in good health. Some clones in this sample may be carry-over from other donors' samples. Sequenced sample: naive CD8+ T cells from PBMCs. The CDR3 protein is CASSLFLAALTDTQYF. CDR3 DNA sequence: TGTGCCAGCAGTTTATTTCTAGCGGCCTTGACAGATACGCAGTATTTT.